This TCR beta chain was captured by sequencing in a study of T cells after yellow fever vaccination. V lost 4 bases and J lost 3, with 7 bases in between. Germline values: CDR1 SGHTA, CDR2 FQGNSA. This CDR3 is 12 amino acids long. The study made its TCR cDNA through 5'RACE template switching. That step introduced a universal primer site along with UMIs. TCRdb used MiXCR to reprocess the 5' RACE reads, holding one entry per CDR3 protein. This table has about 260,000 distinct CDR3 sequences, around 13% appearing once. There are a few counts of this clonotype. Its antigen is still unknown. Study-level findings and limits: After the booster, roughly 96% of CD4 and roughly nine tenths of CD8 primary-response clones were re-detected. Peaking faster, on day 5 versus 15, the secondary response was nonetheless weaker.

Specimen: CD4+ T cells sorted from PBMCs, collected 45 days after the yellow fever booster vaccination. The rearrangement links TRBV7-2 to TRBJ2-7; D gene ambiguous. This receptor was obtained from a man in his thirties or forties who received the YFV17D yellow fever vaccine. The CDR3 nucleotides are TGTGCCAGCAGCTCAATGGGCTACGAGCAGTACTTC. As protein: CASSSMGYEQYF.